These 25 T cell receptor beta chains were all obtained from the same sample, sequenced in a study of shared clonotypes between healthy human individuals (TCRdb year 2020). To prepare the library, the immunoSEQ multiplex PCR assay was applied. TCRdb took this table from immuneACCESS and kept in-frame rearrangements with V and J called. Such tables lack part of the clones; where checked against another copy, unresolved V genes explain under half of the gap, and the rest is unexplained. This sample has approximately 980,000 clones in its table, and roughly 72% of those were observed once. The top ten hold approximately 1.5% of the sample. The sequenced sample was memory CD4+ T cells sorted from blood. What the cell subset or site label conveys for this sample: CD45RA-negative fraction. The receptors originated from a man aged 18-30 years in good health.

This clone came up many times. This sequence joins TRBV23-1 and TRBJ2-7; 7 bases map to TRBD1. TRBV23-1 is an ORF for which the function is uncertain. V shed 3 bases, J shed 4 bases, and the junction held 6 bases outside the gene matches. CDR3 size: 14 residues. The CDR3 DNA reads TGCGCCAGCAGTCACGTGGGGACAGTATACGAGCAGTACTTC. Translation: CASSHVGTVYEQYF.

Turning to this clone: A read error is possible here, since a much larger clone lies one base away. The chain recombines TRBV11-3 with TRBJ2-7, with D perhaps given as TRBD1 or TRBD2 (6 bases each). Trimming took off 8 bases at V and 7 bases at J, with 21 bases between the two ends. The germline CDR1 and CDR2 sequences are SGHNT and YENEEA. The CDR3 totals 14 residues. CDR3 in amino acids: CASGSSGASGEQYF. The DNA for the CDR3 is TGTGCCAGCGGCTCTTCGGGGGCATCGGGAGAGCAGTACTTC. Full variable domain (remainder filled in from reference TRBV11-3 and TRBJ2-7): EAGVVQSPRYKIIEKKQPVAFWCNPISGHNTLYWYLQNLGQGPELLIRYENEEAVDDSQLPKDRFSAERLKGVDSTLKIQPAELGDSAVYLCASGSSGASGEQYFGPGTRLTVT.

The chain couples TRBV5-4 to TRBJ2-3, with D unclear. V gave up 4 bases and J gave up 1 base, with 10 bases separating them. The length of the CDR3 is 14 residues. Germline V gene sequence: CDR1 SGHNT, CDR2 YYREEE (reference sequence). The CDR3 coding sequence is TGTGCCAGCAGCCCAACACGAGGCACAGATACGCAGTATTTT. It specifies CASSPTRGTDTQYF.

The CDR3 DNA reads TGTGCCAGCAGCCAACAGGGTTTCGGAAACACCATATATTTT. Translated: CASSQQGFGNTIYF. The V call is TRBV9, the J call TRBJ1-3, with D possibly being TRBD1 (6 bases). With 4 bases removed from V and 4 bases from J, the gap between germline ends came to 12 bases. CDR1 and CDR2 (germline): SGDLS, YYNGEE. The CDR3 length is 14 residues.

The chain is built from TRBV28 and TRBJ1-1; 9 positions match TRBD1. The length of the CDR3 is 13 residues. V dropped 2 bases and J dropped 7; count of bases not matched to a gene: 2. Per the germline V gene, CDR1 is MDHEN and CDR2 is SYDVKM. The CDR3 sequence is CASSLTGGREAFF. The CDR3 nucleotides are TGTGCCAGCAGTTTAACAGGGGGCCGTGAAGCTTTCTTT.

The chain links TRBV5-1 to TRBJ1-4; D is perhaps TRBD1 (6 bases). Trimming removed 4 bases at V and 2 bases at J, with 12 bases between. Germline V gene sequence: CDR1 SGHRS, CDR2 YFSETQ. The CDR3 extends over 15 amino acids. CDR3 DNA: TGCGCCAGCAGCCCAGGCACAGGGACTAATGAAAAACTGTTTTTT. This translates into CASSPGTGTNEKLFF.

Details on this clone: This sample also contains other DNA sequences that code for the same CDR3. V is TRBV6-1 and J is TRBJ1-2; 7 bases are shared with TRBD1. With V trimmed by 2 bases and J by 4 bases, 1 base remained unmatched. CDR3 length: 13 amino acids. The germline gives CDR1 MNHNS, CDR2 SASEGT. This CDR3 is CASSEQGGYGYTF. CDR3 sequence (DNA): TGTGCCAGCAGTGAACAGGGGGGCTATGGCTACACCTTC.

There are many counts of this clone. CDR3 nucleotide sequence: TGCAGCGTTGCCTCTAGCACAGATACGCAGTATTTT. This encodes CSVASSTDTQYF. The chain couples TRBV29-1 to TRBJ2-3, with unresolved D. CDR3 size: 12 residues. Germline V gene data show CDR1 as SQVTM and CDR2 as ANQGSEA. Trimming cost V 4 bases and J 0 bases, with 5 bases left between them.

The chain uses TRBV5-1 and TRBJ1-1; D is ambiguous. Germline V gene data show CDR1 as SGHRS and CDR2 as YFSETQ. The CDR3 runs to 15 residues. The V end was cut by 0 bases, the J end by 1 base, with 10 bases between. DNA for the CDR3: TGCGCCAGCAGCTTGGGGAGGGCCGAGAACACTGAAGCTTTCTTT. Translation gives CASSLGRAENTEAFF.

V and J are TRBV27 and TRBJ1-5; D call uncertain. CDR3 length: 13 residues. CDR1 is MNHEY, CDR2 SMNVEV, per germline (reference sequence). V was pared by 5 bases and J by 3 bases, with 8 bases between. The CDR3 DNA sequence: TGTGCCAGCAGTAAGACCTCCAATCAGCCCCAGCATTTT. It is translated as CASSKTSNQPQHF.

The V call is TRBV19, the J call TRBJ2-4; D is perhaps TRBD1 (5 bases). Germline CDR1 LNHDA, CDR2 SQIVND (reference sequence). V lost 3 bases and J lost 1, with 13 bases in between. CDR3 length: 16 amino acids. The DNA of the CDR3 is TGTGCCAGTAGTATTCTGGGGCCTGACGCCAAAAACATTCAGTACTTC. Its translation is CASSILGPDAKNIQYF.

Points on this clone: Other nucleotide sequences from this sample produce the same CDR3. The chain joins TRBV6-1 to TRBJ1-2, with 10 bases that match TRBD1. V shed 1 base and J 2 bases; nucleotides not matched to a gene: 1. Germline CDR1 MNHNS, CDR2 SASEGT. This CDR3 contains 15 residues. Here the CDR3 DNA reads TGTGCCAGCAGTGAAGGGACAGGGGGAAACTATGGCTACACCTTC. Amino acids: CASSEGTGGNYGYTF.

The chain couples TRBV7-2 to TRBJ1-1, with D uncertain. V dropped 5 bases and J dropped 10 bases, with 14 bases sitting between them. Germline lookup yields CDR1 SGHTA and CDR2 FQGNSA. The CDR3 is 12 amino acids. The CDR3 loop is CASSPRTGGAFF. CDR3 DNA: TGTGCCAGCAGCCCACGGACGGGCGGAGCTTTCTTT.

The rearrangement links TRBV4-2 to TRBJ2-7; D gene ambiguous. The CDR3 sequence is 16 residues long. Trimming took off 0 bases at V and 5 bases at J, with 17 bases between the two ends. Germline V gene lookup returns CDR1 LGHNA and CDR2 YNFKEQ. The CDR3 bases are TGTGCCAGCAGCCAAGAGGTCCCACCGCCTTTGGACGAGCAGTACTTC. Protein: CASSQEVPPPLDEQYF.

In its sample, this clone was seen a few times. The rearrangement joins TRBV5-4 to TRBJ2-5; D possibly corresponds to TRBD2 (6 bases). V was clipped by 2 bases and J by 4 bases, with 12 bases between them. Looked up from germline, CDR1 is SGHNT and CDR2 is YYREEE (reference sequence). The CDR3 has 14 amino acids. Here the CDR3 reads CASSFGGPGETQYF. CDR3 sequence (DNA): TGTGCCAGCAGCTTCGGGGGACCGGGAGAGACCCAGTACTTC.

The V and J genes are TRBV7-6 and TRBJ2-3; D ambiguous. The CDR3 covers 13 residues. Germline-derived CDR1 and CDR2 are SGHVS and FNYEAQ. The V and J ends lost 4 bases and 5 bases respectively, with 10 bases between them. The CDR3 loop reads CASSSQERDTQYF. The CDR3 nucleotides read TGTGCCAGCAGCTCCCAAGAGAGAGATACGCAGTATTTT.

The rearrangement links TRBV20-1 to TRBJ1-1; unclear D gene. This CDR3 has 11 amino acids. Germline CDR1 and CDR2: DFQATT and SNEGSKA (reference sequence). CDR3 nucleotide sequence: TGCAGAGCCTATAAGAACACTGAAGCTTTCTTT. This codes for CRAYKNTEAFF.

The rearrangement joins TRBV27 to TRBJ1-6, with 9 bases matching TRBD1. The V and J ends lost 2 bases and 10 bases, in that order; junction bases with no gene match: 3. Germline V gene sequence: CDR1 MNHEY, CDR2 SMNVEV (reference sequence). There are 14 residues in the CDR3. The chain's CDR3 is CASSLGTGNSPLHF. As DNA, the CDR3 is TGTGCCAGCAGTTTAGGGACAGGGAACTCACCCCTCCACTTT.

This rearrangement joins TRBV5-1 to TRBJ2-2; no clear D gene. Trimming cost V 4 bases and J 6 bases, with 16 bases left between them. Germline V CDR1 and CDR2: SGHRS, YFSETQ. The length of the CDR3 is 15 residues. CDR3: CASSERLTAAGELFF. CDR3 nucleotides: TGCGCCAGCAGCGAGCGACTGACCGCCGCCGGGGAGCTGTTTTTT. The full variable domain, in which reference TRBV5-1 and TRBJ2-2 provide the parts outside the CDR3, is KAGVTQTPRYLIKTRGQQVTLSCSPISGHRSVSWYQQTPGQGLQFLFEYFSETQRNKGNFPGRFSGRQFSNSRSEMNVSTLELGDSALYLCASSERLTAAGELFFGEGSRLTVL.

The chain recombines TRBV6-5 with TRBJ2-5; weak D call: TRBD1 (6 bases). Deletions cut 6 bases from V and 2 bases from J, with 10 bases between. This CDR3 region has 13 residues. Germline V gene lookup returns CDR1 MNHEY and CDR2 SVGAGI. The chain's CDR3 is CASRRTEQETQYF. DNA for the CDR3: TGTGCCAGCAGACGGACAGAACAAGAGACCCAGTACTTC.

This clone occurred a few times. The same CDR3 is also encoded by other DNA sequences in this sample. This chain links TRBV30 with TRBJ1-1; TRBD1 might be the D (6 bases). V was clipped by 0 bases and J by 4 bases, with 12 bases between them. The length of the CDR3 is 14 residues. Germline V CDR1 and CDR2: GTSNPN, SVGIG (reference sequence). Written as DNA, the CDR3 is TGTGCCTGGAGTGTACAGGGAACCTCCACTGAAGCTTTCTTT. This translates into CAWSVQGTSTEAFF.

Only a few counts were recorded for this clone. The chain carries TRBV6-1 and TRBJ1-2, with a weak D call TRBD1 (6 bases). Per germline, CDR1 MNHNS and CDR2 SASEGT. V gave up 0 bases and J gave up 4 bases, with 12 bases separating them. The CDR3 runs to 15 residues. In DNA form, the CDR3 reads TGTGCCAGCAGTGAAGCATGGCAGGGGAGCTATGGCTACACCTTC. Protein sequence: CASSEAWQGSYGYTF.

V gene TRBV6-1 combines with J gene TRBJ1-4; 8 bases map to TRBD1. The CDR3 has 16 amino acids. V shed 4 bases and J 0 bases; nucleotides not matched to a gene: 4. The germline gives CDR1 MNHNS, CDR2 SASEGT. CDR3 residues: CASSGGQGATNEKLFF. CDR3 nucleotide sequence: TGTGCCAGCAGTGGAGGACAGGGTGCAACTAATGAAAAACTGTTTTTT.

The chain employs TRBV4-3 and TRBJ2-5; tentative D call: TRBD1 (6 bases). The germline CDR1 and CDR2 sequences are LGHNA and YSLEER. Between the trimmed V and J ends, which lost 0 bases and 4 bases, there was a span of 12 bases. This CDR3 has 15 residues. CDR3 DNA: TGCGCCAGCAGCCAAGATGGCAGGGGAAGAGAGACCCAGTACTTC. This gives the protein CASSQDGRGRETQYF.

The DNA of the CDR3 is TGTGCCAGCTCACCACCGGTAGGACCCCAGCATTTT. This sequence encodes CASSPPVGPQHF. The chain is built from TRBV18 and TRBJ1-5; D is unresolved. CDR3 length: 12 amino acids. The V end was cut by 0 bases, the J end by 10 bases, with 7 bases between. Per the germline V gene, CDR1 is KGHSH and CDR2 is LQKENI.